One sample yielded the 4 T cell receptor beta chains listed below, sequenced in a study of sequential checkpoint blockade in melanoma. Treatment given: randomized to nivolumab then ipilimumab (arm A) or the reverse (arm B). Here immunoSEQ multiplex PCR was the method, and the copy in TCRdb shows in-frame clones only, minus some. The sample holds approximately 11,000 clones; approximately 80% are singletons and the top ten take 11%. Source: CD8+ T cells sorted from blood (inferred from file names), taken from a patient given nivolumab and ipilimumab in sequence. Receptors originate from a human donor with melanoma.

The CDR3 region has the DNA TGTGCCAGCACAATTAGGACAAGGTACGACACTGAAGCTTTCTTT. It is translated as CASTIRTRYDTEAFF. The chain joins TRBV28 to TRBJ1-1; tentatively, D is TRBD1 (5 bases). Looked up from germline, CDR1 is MDHEN and CDR2 is SYDVKM. Trimming cost V 7 bases and J 3 bases, with 18 bases left between them. This CDR3 has 15 residues. The variable domain in full, with the rest retrieved from reference TRBV28 and TRBJ1-1, is DVKVTQSSRYLVKRTGEKVFLECVQDMDHENMFWYRQDPGLGLRLIYFSYDVKMKEKGDIPEGYSVSREKKERFSLILESASTNQTSMYLCASTIRTRYDTEAFFGQGTRLTVV.

The gene calls are TRBV5-1 and TRBJ1-1, with D maybe TRBD1 (6 bases). In germline, CDR1 is SGHRS, CDR2 YFSETQ. The CDR3 totals 13 residues. Deletions cut 7 bases from V and 1 base from J, with 11 bases between. The CDR3 reads CASRQGRNTEAFF. The CDR3 DNA reads TGCGCCAGCCGCCAGGGGCGGAACACTGAAGCTTTCTTT.

The chain employs TRBV16 and TRBJ1-1; D call uncertain. CDR3 size: 14 residues. CDR1 and CDR2 from the germline V gene are KGHSY and FQNENV. Trimming shortened V by 0 bases and J by 2 bases, and 7 bases separated the two germline ends. CDR3 bases: TGTGCCAGCAGCCAATCTGCGGTAAACACTGAAGCTTTCTTT. Amino acids: CASSQSAVNTEAFF.

The chain carries TRBV19 and TRBJ2-1; 10 bases are shared with TRBD2. V gave up 5 bases and J gave up 6 bases; unmatched junction bases: 19. The CDR3 covers 19 residues. Germline CDR1 reads LNHDA; CDR2 reads SQIVND (reference sequence). The CDR3 region has the DNA TGTGCCAGTAGTTCCGAACTAGCGGGATTGGCCGGGGGTGGCAATGAGCAGTTCTTC. As protein: CASSSELAGLAGGGNEQFF. Filled out from reference TRBV19 and TRBJ2-1, the complete variable domain reads DGGITQSPKYLFRKEGQNVTLSCEQNLNHDAMYWYRQDPGQGLRLIYYSQIVNDFQKGDIAEGYSVSREKKESFPLTVTSAQKNPTAFYLCASSSELAGLAGGGNEQFFGPGTRLTVL.